The 27 T cell receptor beta chains in this list originate from one sample, sequenced in a study of T cells in Graves' hyperthyroidism and ophthalmopathy. What was amplified from RNA transcripts were TCR beta CDR3 regions. The HTBI primer set was used in a first-round RT-PCR of the TCR CDR3. TCRdb re-analysed the multiplex PCR reads in MiXCR, keeping a single row per CDR3 protein. The sample carries some 500,000 distinct CDR3 sequences, about an eighth recorded once. The sample comprised blood. The receptors were sampled from a woman between 18 and 29 years old with Graves' hyperthyroidism.

This clonotype was seen many times. The V and J genes are TRBV20-1 and TRBJ2-3; 7 positions agree with TRBD1. In germline, CDR1 is DFQATT, CDR2 SNEGSKA (reference sequence). Trimming at V came to 2 bases and at J to 3 bases, leaving 5 bases not matched to a gene. The CDR3 is made up of 14 amino acids. The CDR3 reads CSARTGVKTDTQYF. The CDR3 coding sequence is TGCAGTGCTAGAACAGGGGTTAAAACAGATACGCAGTATTTT.

In this sample, this clonotype turned up many times. V and J are TRBV15 and TRBJ2-2; 9 bases agree with TRBD2. The CDR3 covers 19 residues. Losses at the gene ends were 1 base for V and 0 bases for J; bases not matched to a gene: 9. Germline values: CDR1 LNHNV, CDR2 YYDKDF (reference sequence). CDR3 protein: CATSRVVAGVPSNTGELFF. CDR3 nucleotides: TGTGCCACCAGCAGAGTGGTAGCGGGAGTCCCCTCGAACACCGGGGAGCTGTTTTTT.

V is TRBV5-5 and J is TRBJ2-6, with TRBD2 matching 14 bases. Germline V CDR1 and CDR2: SGHKS, YYEKEE (reference sequence). This CDR3 has 22 amino acids. Trimming at V came to 2 bases and at J to 0 bases, leaving 13 bases not matched to a gene. The CDR3 DNA is TGTGCCAGCAGCTTAGCCGGGACTAGCGGGAGATCTGCCCCCTCTGGGGCCAACGTCCTGACTTTC. It translates to CASSLAGTSGRSAPSGANVLTF.

As to this clonotype: One junction end disagrees with the germline gene, perhaps due to a read error. The chain recombines TRBV12-5 with TRBJ1-2, with TRBD1 as a possible D gene (5 bases). The CDR3 has 12 amino acids. Germline CDR1 reads LGHNT; CDR2 reads FRNRAP. The CDR3: CASGSRGYGYTF. CDR3 nucleotides: TGTGCTAGTGGGTCGAGGGGCTATGGCTACACCTTT.

This clonotype was observed a handful of times. This sequence joins TRBV7-9 and TRBJ2-7; 7 nucleotides match TRBD1. This CDR3 has 14 residues. CDR1 and CDR2 (germline): SEHNR, FQNEAQ (reference sequence). Trimming took 6 bases from V and 3 from J; bases not matched to a gene: 8. The CDR3 DNA reads TGTGCCAGCAGGAGGGACAGTACAAGCTACGAGCAGTACTTC. This translates into CASRRDSTSYEQYF.

This clonotype has a count of ten or more. This chain connects TRBV10-1 to TRBJ1-4; TRBD1 is a possible D gene (5 bases). The germline V and J ends were trimmed by 2 bases and 8 bases, with 15 bases remaining between them. This CDR3 spans 15 amino acids. CDR1 is WNHNN and CDR2 is SYGVQD in the germline V gene (reference sequence). The CDR3 DNA reads TGCGCCAGCAGTGAGAGCGGGGCCGAAGGGGAAAAACTGTTTTTT. The encoded protein is CASSESGAEGEKLFF.

This clonotype has a count of ten or more. V gene TRBV11-1 combines with J gene TRBJ1-1, with 12 bases lining up with TRBD1. The CDR3 runs 12 residues. Germline V CDR1 and CDR2: SGHAT, FQDESV (reference sequence). V was clipped by 6 bases and J by 11 bases; unmatched bases: 4. The CDR3 DNA sequence: TGTGCCAGCAGGAGGGACAGGGGGCTGGCTTTCTTT. This encodes CASRRDRGLAFF.

This clonotype was detected many times. V usage is TRBV20-1 and J usage is TRBJ1-5; D perhaps matches TRBD1 (6 bases). The length of the CDR3 is 13 residues. Trimming cost V 3 bases and J 3 bases, with 9 bases left between them. CDR1 and CDR2 from the germline V gene are DFQATT and SNEGSKA (reference sequence). Here the CDR3 DNA reads TGCAGTGCTAGTCGGGGGGCCAATCAGCCCCAGCATTTT. Its protein product is CSASRGANQPQHF.

This clonotype has a count of ten or more. This rearrangement joins TRBV9 to TRBJ1-6, with D possibly TRBD1 on 6 matching bases. CDR3 length equals 17 residues. V was pared by 4 bases and J by 0 bases, with 14 bases between. The germline gives CDR1 SGDLS, CDR2 YYNGEE. The CDR3 spells CASSTSGRGSYNSPLHF. The CDR3, as DNA: TGTGCCAGCAGCACTAGCGGCAGGGGCTCCTATAATTCACCCCTCCACTTT.

This clonotype was counted ten times or more. J is TRBJ2-5 and V is TRBV3-1, with TRBD2 matching over 9 bases. Germline-derived CDR1 and CDR2 are LGHDT and YNNKEL (reference sequence). The ends lost 2 bases at V and 5 bases at J; junction bases unmatched: 9. This CDR3 is 16 amino acids long. The CDR3 protein is CASSQRTSAARETQYF. The CDR3 DNA sequence: TGTGCCAGCAGCCAACGGACTAGCGCTGCGCGGGAGACCCAGTACTTC.

In its sample, this clonotype was seen many times. The gene calls are TRBV2 and TRBJ2-7; TRBD2 aligns across 12 bases. The CDR3 covers 16 residues. From germline, CDR1 is SNHLY and CDR2 FYNNEI. V shed 6 bases, J shed 0 bases, and the junction held 6 bases outside the gene matches. The CDR3 DNA reads TGTGCCAGCAGCGTAGGACTAGCGGGGAGCTCCTACGAGCAGTACTTC. Protein product: CASSVGLAGSSYEQYF.

This clonotype occurred a few times. This rearrangement joins TRBV5-6 to TRBJ2-7; D perhaps matches TRBD1 (6 bases). The germline V gene encodes CDR1 SGHDT and CDR2 YYEEEE. CDR3 length: 15 residues. V lost 3 bases, J lost 3 bases, and 16 bases lay in between. CDR3 loop: CASSSYRDPFYEQYV. The CDR3 region has the DNA TGTGCCAGCAGCTCCTACAGGGACCCCTTCTACGAGCAGTACGTC.

This clonotype was seen ten or more times. The CDR3 coding sequence is TGTGCCAGCAGGACTGGACTAGCGGGAGTGGGTGAGCAGTTCTTC. Its translation is CASRTGLAGVGEQFF. This chain connects TRBV11-2 to TRBJ2-1, with 13 positions matching TRBD2. Germline loops: CDR1 SGHAT, CDR2 FQNNGV. The CDR3 totals 15 residues. The V segment lost 6 bases and the J segment 9 bases; nucleotides outside the gene matches: 8.

This clonotype was counted only a few times. The V gene is TRBV18, the J gene TRBJ2-6; tentative D call: TRBD2 (7 bases). Looked up from germline, CDR1 is KGHSH and CDR2 is LQKENI. The CDR3 covers 18 residues. The V end lost 6 bases, the J end lost 4 bases, and 22 bases lay between the germline ends. The CDR3 loop reads CASSPSGTLTLGANVLTF. The CDR3 DNA reads TGTGCCAGCTCCCCCAGCGGGACACTAACCCTCGGGGCCAACGTCCTGACTTTC.

This clonotype was counted at least ten times. The J gene is TRBJ2-3, the V gene TRBV9; the match to TRBD2 covers 13 bases. The J segment lost 5 bases and the V segment lost 5 bases, leaving 2 bases of the junction unmatched. CDR3 length equals 14 residues. Per germline, CDR1 SGDLS and CDR2 YYNGEE. CDR3 amino acids: CASRRLAGGDTQYF. CDR3 sequence (DNA): TGTGCCAGCAGGAGACTAGCGGGAGGAGATACGCAGTATTTT.

This clonotype was detected many times. This sequence joins TRBV3-1 and TRBJ1-5; D uncertain. V shed 5 bases and J shed 5 bases, with 10 bases lying between them. The CDR3 extends over 13 amino acids. The germline V gene has CDR1 LGHDT and CDR2 YNNKEL (reference sequence). This CDR3 reads CASSNGRDQPQHF. CDR3 DNA sequence: TGTGCCAGCAGCAATGGACGGGATCAGCCCCAGCATTTT.

V is TRBV6-1 and J is TRBJ2-2; D is unresolved. The V end was cut by 7 bases, the J end by 4 bases, with 16 bases between. The germline V gene has CDR1 MNHNS and CDR2 SASEGT. This CDR3 spans 15 amino acids. CDR3 coding DNA: TGTGCCAGCATCGAGACGGGCCGAGGCACCGGGGAGCTGTTTTTT. Amino acids: CASIETGRGTGELFF.

This clonotype was seen a few times. This chain joins TRBV5-1 and TRBJ2-7, with no clear D. The germline V gene encodes CDR1 SGHRS and CDR2 YFSETQ. The CDR3 loop spans 13 amino acids. V lost 6 bases and J lost 2, with 12 bases in between. The CDR3 reads CASTRTIPYEQYF. The CDR3 nucleotides are TGCGCCAGCACAAGGACGATCCCCTACGAGCAGTACTTC.

This clonotype has just a few counts. At one end, the junction sequence differs from germline, possibly due to a read error. J is TRBJ1-1 and V is TRBV19; 10 bases are a match to TRBD1. This CDR3 spans 16 amino acids. The germline gives CDR1 LNHDA, CDR2 SQIVND (reference sequence). In DNA, the CDR3 is TGTGCCGGTAGTCTGCAAACCGGGACAGGGGTTCATGAAGCTTTCTTT. Its protein product is CAGSLQTGTGVHEAFF.

This clonotype showed up many times. The chain recombines TRBV12-3 or TRBV12-4 with TRBJ2-1; 16 bases align to TRBD2. The CDR3 sequence is 17 residues long. V lost 6 bases, J lost 8 bases, and 10 bases stayed unmatched. The CDR3 region has the DNA TGTGCCAGCAGGACACAACCCGGGACTAGCGGGAGGGATGAGCAGTTCTTC. This sequence encodes CASRTQPGTSGRDEQFF.

In its sample, this clonotype was seen many times. This chain uses TRBV12-3 or TRBV12-4 with TRBJ2-2; 7 bases match TRBD1. This CDR3 has 18 residues. Trimming at V came to 6 bases and at J to 2 bases, leaving 15 bases not matched to a gene. The chain's CDR3 is CASSPGTAIGSNTGELFF. The DNA for the CDR3 is TGTGCCAGCAGCCCCGGGACAGCGATCGGGTCCAACACCGGGGAGCTGTTTTTT.

The chain links TRBV7-8 to TRBJ1-1, with D possibly TRBD1 on 5 matching bases. The CDR3 covers 14 residues. The V gene lost 7 bases and the J gene lost 3 bases, with 15 bases spanning the gap. Germline CDR1 reads SGHVS; CDR2 reads FQNEAQ. The CDR3 coding sequence is TGTGCCAGCAACCTAAGTGGGGGGGACACTGAAGCTTTCTTT. Protein: CASNLSGGDTEAFF.

This clonotype was seen a few times. The V call is TRBV9, the J call TRBJ2-2, with D perhaps matching TRBD1 (6 bases). V gave up 2 bases and J gave up 5 bases, with 13 bases separating them. The CDR3 consists of 15 residues. The germline V gene encodes CDR1 SGDLS and CDR2 YYNGEE. The DNA of the CDR3 is TGTGCCAGCAGCGTTTACAGGGCGCGGACCGGGGAGCTGTTTTTT. Translation gives CASSVYRARTGELFF.

The chain is built from TRBV28 and TRBJ2-7; 8 bases are shared with TRBD2. The germline gives CDR1 MDHEN, CDR2 SYDVKM. The CDR3 runs to 14 residues. V lost 5 bases and J lost 2; bases outside the gene matches: 5. CDR3 loop: CASSSGSAAYEQYF. CDR3 coding DNA: TGTGCCAGCAGTAGCGGGAGCGCCGCCTACGAGCAGTACTTC.

This chain connects TRBV7-9 to TRBJ2-7, with D tentatively TRBD2 (6 bases). The DNA end lines up better with TRBJ2-1; the J call may be wrong. CDR3 length: 14 residues. CDR1 SEHNR and CDR2 FQNEAQ come from the germline V gene (reference sequence). CDR3 protein: CASSKPPGAYEQFF. The DNA of the CDR3 is TGTGCCAGCAGCAAACCTCCGGGAGCCTACGAGCAGTTCTTC.

This clonotype was counted many times. The rearrangement links TRBV19 to TRBJ2-1; D may be TRBD2 (5 bases). The V gene lost 4 bases and the J gene lost 0 bases, with 13 bases spanning the gap. Germline V lookup: CDR1 LNHDA, CDR2 SQIVND (reference sequence). CDR3 length: 16 residues. CDR3 in amino acids: CASSRMGGGSYNEQFF. The CDR3 DNA reads TGTGCCAGTAGTAGGATGGGCGGAGGCTCCTACAATGAGCAGTTCTTC.

This clonotype was counted at least ten times. This chain uses TRBV7-3 with TRBJ2-3, with D hard to call. Germline V gives CDR1 SGHTA, CDR2 FQGTGA. Trimming stripped 5 bases from V and 3 bases from J, with 9 bases between. The CDR3 is 13 amino acids. CDR3 in DNA: TGTGCCAGCAGCCAGTCGGCTACAGATACGCAGTATTTT. Encoded protein: CASSQSATDTQYF.